A selection of T cell receptor beta chains follows, all from one sample in a study of OX40 agonist ivuxolimab in advanced cancers. Clones were read by immunoSEQ multiplex PCR, and TCRdb kept only the in-frame ones, dropping some. The table shows tens of thousands of clones, with 70% to 80% occurring only once. The sequencing here drew on CD4+ or CD8+ T cells sorted from blood, taken in a trial of the OX40 agonist ivuxolimab. The receptor source for this set is an adult with an advanced solid tumor such as melanoma, head and neck, liver or kidney cancer. The CDR3 runs from the conserved cysteine through the conserved F or W. D genes are given only for firm matches.

DNA	CDR3	V	J	D
TGCGCCAGCAGTGAGTCAATCCGAGCAGAGAACTATGACTACACCTTC	CASSESIRAENYDYTF	TRBV10-2	TRBJ1-2	.
TGTGCCAGCTCACCCACTGACAGGGCCTCTGGAAACACCATATATTTT	CASSPTDRASGNTIYF	TRBV18	TRBJ1-3	TRBD1
TGCGCCAGCAGCTCCCTGGCGGGGCTCCAAGAGACCCAGTACTTC	CASSSLAGLQETQYF	TRBV5-1	TRBJ2-5	.
TGTGCCAGCAGTTACAGTCAGCGGGATAGGTACGAGCAGTACTTC	CASSYSQRDRYEQYF	TRBV6-5	TRBJ2-7	TRBD2
TGCAGCGTTGAGGGGGCCGGGCAGGGAAGTGGCTACACCTTC	CSVEGAGQGSGYTF	TRBV29-1	TRBJ1-2	.
TGTGCCAGCAGTACGGGGGCCAGTGCCTATGGCTACACCTTC	CASSTGASAYGYTF	TRBV7-2	TRBJ1-2	.
TGCGCCAGCAGTGAGAAGGGCGAGCAGTACTTC	CASSEKGEQYF	TRBV10-1	TRBJ2-7	.
TGTGCCAGCACAACACTCACTGAAGCTTTCTTT	CASTTLTEAFF	TRBV28	TRBJ1-1	.
TGCGCCAGCAGTGAGTCGAGGACTAGCGGGCTCGGGGAGCAGTTCTTC	CASSESRTSGLGEQFF	TRBV10-2	TRBJ2-1	TRBD2
TGTGCCAGTAGTGCCCCCTCGAAGGGGGTGTATGAGCAGTTCTTC	CASSAPSKGVYEQFF	TRBV19	TRBJ2-1	.
TGTGCCAGCTCACCATTGATCGGCTCTCCAATAGCCTACAATGAGCAGTTCTTC	CASSPLIGSPIAYNEQFF	TRBV18	TRBJ2-1	.
TGTGCCAGCTCAGGAGGAGGGCGAGAGACCCAGTACTTC	CASSGGGRETQYF	TRBV18	TRBJ2-5	.
TGTGCCAGCAGCTTAGAGGGTTTGGACACTGAAGCTTTCTTT	CASSLEGLDTEAFF	TRBV7-2	TRBJ1-1	.
TGTGCCAGCTCACCGGACAGGGGTACTGGAAATCAGCCCCAGCATTTT	CASSPDRGTGNQPQHF	TRBV18	TRBJ1-5	TRBD1
TGTGCCAGCGGCTCAAACTCTGCGGGGGGGCTGGGCTATGGCTACACCTTC	CASGSNSAGGLGYGYTF	TRBV13	TRBJ1-2	.
TGTGCCAGCAGCCTCGACAGTGGGGTGAGCGAGCAGTACTTC	CASSLDSGVSEQYF	TRBV7-2	TRBJ2-7	.
TGTGCCAGCACCCCGGGGCGCACCGGGGAGCTGTTTTTT	CASTPGRTGELFF	TRBV7-2	TRBJ2-2	.
TGTGCCAGCAACGCCCTAGCGGAGAACACCGGGGAGCTGTTTTTT	CASNALAENTGELFF	TRBV2	TRBJ2-2	TRBD2
TGTGCCAGTAGTGCCTCGACGGGAGGGCCTGGGGAGACCCAGTACTTC	CASSASTGGPGETQYF	TRBV19	TRBJ2-5	TRBD2